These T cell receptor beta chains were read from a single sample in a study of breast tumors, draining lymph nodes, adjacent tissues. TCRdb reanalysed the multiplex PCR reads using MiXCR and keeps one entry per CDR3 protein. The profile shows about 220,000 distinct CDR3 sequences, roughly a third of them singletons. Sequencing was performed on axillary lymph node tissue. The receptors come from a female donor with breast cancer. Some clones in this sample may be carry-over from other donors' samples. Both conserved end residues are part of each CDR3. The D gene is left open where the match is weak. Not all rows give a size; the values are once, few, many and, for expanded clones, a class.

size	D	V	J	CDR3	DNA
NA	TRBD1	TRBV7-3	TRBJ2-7	CASSLDRGYEQYF	TGTGCCAGCAGCCTCGACAGGGGATACGAGCAGTACTTC
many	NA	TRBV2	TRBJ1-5	CASSDRGVAHSNQPQHF	TGTGCCAGCAGTGATAGGGGAGTAGCCCATAGCAATCAGCCCCAGCATTTT
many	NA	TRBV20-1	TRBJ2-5	CSARDDSQETQYF	TGCAGTGCTAGAGATGACTCTCAAGAGACCCAGTACTTC
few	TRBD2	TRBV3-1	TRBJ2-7	CASSQALAGEGEQYF	TGTGCCAGCAGCCAAGCCCTAGCGGGAGAGGGTGAGCAGTACTTC
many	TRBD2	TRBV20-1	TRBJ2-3	CSARFFRTSAGVGADTQYF	TGCAGTGCTAGATTTTTTCGGACTAGCGCGGGAGTAGGGGCAGATACGCAGTATTTT
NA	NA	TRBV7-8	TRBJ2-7	CASSFAGTYEQYF	TGTGCCAGCAGCTTCGCCGGGACCTACGAGCAGTACTTC
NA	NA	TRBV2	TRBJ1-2	CASSVGRVQGYTF	TGTGCCAGCAGTGTTGGCAGGGTGCAGGGCTACACCTTC
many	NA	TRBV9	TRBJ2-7	CASSVGRLSYEQYF	TGTGCCAGCAGCGTAGGACGGCTTTCCTACGAGCAGTACTTC
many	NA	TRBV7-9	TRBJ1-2	CASSLDSGANYGYTF	TGTGCCAGCAGCTTGGACAGCGGAGCTAACTATGGCTACACCTTC
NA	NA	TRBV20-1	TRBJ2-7	CSARGGQPYGYEQYF	TGCAGTGCTAGAGGAGGACAACCCTATGGCTACGAGCAGTACTTC
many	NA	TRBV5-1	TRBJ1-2	CASSLQQGSGYGYTF	TGCGCCAGCAGCTTACAACAGGGTTCCGGCTATGGCTACACCTTC
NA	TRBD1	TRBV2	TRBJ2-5	CASSETATGETQYF	TGTGCCAGCAGTGAAACCGCGACAGGGGAGACCCAGTACTTC
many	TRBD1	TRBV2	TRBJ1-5	CASRGQGAWQPQHF	TGTGCCAGCAGGGGACAGGGGGCATGGCAGCCCCAGCATTTT
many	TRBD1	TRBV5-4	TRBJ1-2	CASSSTGVIGYTF	TGTGCCAGCAGCTCGACAGGGGTAATAGGCTACACCTTC
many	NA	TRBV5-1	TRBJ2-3	CASSLGQGWNADTQYF	TGCGCCAGCAGCTTGGGGCAGGGGTGGAATGCAGATACGCAGTATTTT
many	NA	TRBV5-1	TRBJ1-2	CASSPGWAGANYGYTF	TGCGCCAGCAGCCCCGGGTGGGCAGGGGCGAACTATGGCTACACCTTC
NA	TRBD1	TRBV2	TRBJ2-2	CASSASPRRDRDLHTGELFF	TGTGCCAGCAGCGCTTCCCCCCGCCGGGACAGGGACTTGCACACCGGGGAGCTGTTTTTT
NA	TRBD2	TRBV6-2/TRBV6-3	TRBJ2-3	CASSRTSGRSTDTQYF	TGTGCCAGCAGCCGGACTAGCGGGAGGTCCACCGATACGCAGTATTTT
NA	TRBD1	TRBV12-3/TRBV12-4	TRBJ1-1	CASSLGGSRDRGNTEAFF	TGTGCCAGCAGTTTAGGGGGATCTCGAGACAGGGGGAACACTGAAGCTTTCTTT
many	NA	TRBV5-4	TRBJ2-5	CASSLVGRETQYF	TGTGCCAGCAGCTTGGTGGGGAGGGAGACCCAGTACTTC
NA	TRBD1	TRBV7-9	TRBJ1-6	CASSQDREAPNSPLHF	TGTGCCAGCAGCCAAGACAGGGAAGCTCCTAATTCACCCCTCCACTTT
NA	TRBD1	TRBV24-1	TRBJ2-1	CATSLDNGTDDNEQFF	TGTGCCACCAGCCTAGATAATGGGACAGACGACAATGAGCAGTTCTTC
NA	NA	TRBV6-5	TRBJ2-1	CASSHVVNEQFF	TGTGCCAGCAGTCACGTCGTTAATGAGCAGTTCTTC
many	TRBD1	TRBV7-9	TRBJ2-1	CASSLGGTGNEQFF	TGTGCCAGCAGCTTAGGCGGGACAGGCAATGAGCAGTTCTTC
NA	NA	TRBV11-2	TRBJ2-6	CASSLVGHLTGANVLTF	TGTGCCAGCAGCTTAGTGGGGCATCTCACTGGGGCCAACGTCCTGACTTTC
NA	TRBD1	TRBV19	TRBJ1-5	CASKRDRDQPQHF	TGCGCCAGTAAACGGGACAGGGATCAGCCCCAGCATTTT
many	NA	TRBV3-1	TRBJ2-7	CASSPAATYEQYF	TGTGCCAGCAGCCCAGCGGCTACCTACGAGCAGTACTTC
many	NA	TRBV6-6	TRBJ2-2	CASSYVAGLNTGELFF	TGTGCCAGCAGTTATGTAGCCGGCTTGAACACCGGGGAGCTGTTTTTT
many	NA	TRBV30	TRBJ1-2	CAWVGTRHYGYTF	TGTGCCTGGGTGGGGACTCGTCACTATGGCTACACCTTC
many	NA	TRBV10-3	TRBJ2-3	CAISDSTDTQYF	TGTGCCATCAGTGACAGCACAGATACGCAGTATTTT